This T cell receptor beta chain emerged from a study of cytotoxic CD8 clonotypes in ibrutinib-treated CLL. The CDR3 sequence is 13 residues long. Germline CDR1 is SGHRS and CDR2 is YFSETQ. V gave up 0 bases and J gave up 4 bases, with 7 bases separating them. Repertoires were generated with immunoSEQ multiplex PCR, while TCRdb's copy carries only in-frame clones and drops some. Found here are roughly 180,000 clones, more than 80% of them singletons; the top ten hold 4.6%. V and J are TRBV5-1 and TRBJ1-2; D is uncertain. This clonotype was sampled from a human donor with chronic lymphocytic leukemia. Source: PBMCs, taken after 24 months of ibrutinib treatment. In nucleotides, the CDR3 is TGCGCCAGCAGCTTGGACGGCACCTATGGCTACACCTTC. It specifies CASSLDGTYGYTF.